This T cell receptor beta chain derives from a study of memory CD4+ T cells and cytomegalovirus serostatus. Across the whole study: Of the healthy Belgian adults, 9 were CMV seropositive and about 24 seronegative.

Measured with immunoSEQ multiplex PCR; TCRdb has only the in-frame clones, and not every one. The table includes over 60,000 clones, roughly three quarters detected once. The sort gate was single viable CD3+CD4+CD8-CD45RO+ cells for memory CD4+ T cells. Serum IgG to CMV pp150, pp28, p38 and p52 defined serostatus. This clonotype was obtained from an adult in good health and CMV-seronegative. Sequencing was done on a sample of memory CD4+ T cells from blood.

The CDR3 here is CASSLGRGRQGGGNQPQHF. The CDR3 DNA sequence: TGTGCCAGCAGCTTAGGAAGGGGTAGACAGGGAGGTGGCAATCAGCCCCAGCATTTT. This sequence joins TRBV7-2 and TRBJ1-5; TRBD1 agrees at 7 bases. V was pared by 1 base and J by 2 bases, with 14 bases of the junction left unmatched. Germline assignment: CDR1 SGHTA and CDR2 FQGNSA. The length of the CDR3 is 19 residues.